The 18 T cell receptor beta chains presented below share a single source sample, sequenced in a study of PD-1 blockade in classical Hodgkin lymphoma. Here immunoSEQ multiplex PCR was the method, and the copy in TCRdb shows in-frame clones only, minus some. The sample carries approximately 52,000 clones, approximately 89% recorded once. Specified time point: cycle 4 day 1 (C4D1), after 5 to 7 weeks of nivolumab. Brentuximab vedotin exposure varied among the patients, all of whom had relapsed after autologous stem cell transplantation. This specimen was peripheral blood mononuclear cells (PBMCs), taken before the fourth cycle of nivolumab. The receptor set was obtained from a human donor with classical Hodgkin lymphoma.

The rearrangement links TRBV6-4 to TRBJ1-2; 9 bases line up with TRBD1. J lost 4 bases, V lost 6 bases, and 3 bases had no gene match. Germline V lookup: CDR1 MRHNA, CDR2 SNTAGT. The CDR3 has 13 residues. The CDR3 bases are TGTGCCAGCAGCGGACAGGGGAGCTATGGCTACACCTTC. Its protein product is CASSGQGSYGYTF.

The sample holds a few counts of this clone. The chain's CDR3 is CASSRRQGMNTEAFF. CDR3 bases: TGCGCCAGCAGCCGTCGACAGGGCATGAACACTGAAGCTTTCTTT. V is TRBV5-1 and J is TRBJ1-1; TRBD1 matches 7 bases. CDR1 SGHRS and CDR2 YFSETQ come from the germline V gene. J lost 0 bases, V lost 4 bases, and 6 bases had no gene match. This CDR3 has 15 residues.

V is TRBV11-2 and J is TRBJ2-7, with D tentatively TRBD2 (6 bases). V was cut by 4 bases and J by 4 bases, with 11 bases left in between. Germline-derived CDR1 and CDR2 are SGHAT and FQNNGV. The CDR3 is made up of 13 amino acids. The CDR3 sequence is CASSSIRGYEQYF. In nucleotides, the CDR3 is TGTGCCAGCAGCTCTATCCGGGGGTACGAGCAGTACTTC. Variable domain in full (rest from reference TRBV11-2 and TRBJ2-7): EAGVAQSPRYKIIEKRQSVAFWCNPISGHATLYWYQQILGQGPKLLIQFQNNGVVDDSQLPKDRFSAERLKGVDSTLKIQPAKLEDSAVYLCASSSIRGYEQYFGPGTRLTVT.

V is TRBV18 and J is TRBJ1-2; 7 bases match TRBD1. Losses at the gene ends were 3 bases for V and 2 bases for J; bases not matched to a gene: 9. The CDR3 totals 16 residues. Germline CDR1 and CDR2: KGHSH and LQKENI. DNA for the CDR3: TGTGCCAGCTCACCCGTTCCGACAGGGCTCAACTATGGCTACACCTTC. It translates to CASSPVPTGLNYGYTF.

The V gene is TRBV4-1, the J gene TRBJ2-3, with a possible D match to TRBD2 (6 bases). This CDR3 contains 17 residues. V was pared by 1 base and J by 2 bases, with 16 bases between. CDR1 and CDR2 (germline): MGHRA, YSYEKL. The CDR3 loop is CASSQGGRRGSTDTQYF. CDR3 DNA: TGCGCCAGCAGCCAAGGGGGAAGGCGGGGCTCCACAGATACGCAGTATTTT.

This chain connects TRBV5-1 to TRBJ2-7; 14 bases match TRBD2. Unmatched junction bases numbered 12, after V lost 4 bases and J lost 6 bases. Germline V gene sequence: CDR1 SGHRS, CDR2 YFSETQ. This CDR3 has 17 residues. CDR3 sequence: CASSPMGLAGVSPEQYF. In nucleotides, the CDR3 is TGCGCCAGCAGCCCAATGGGACTAGCGGGAGTAAGTCCCGAGCAGTACTTC.

This chain joins TRBV10-1 and TRBJ1-4; D unclear. V lost 3 bases to trimming and J lost 4 bases, with 18 bases between them. The CDR3 is 17 amino acids. Per the germline V gene, CDR1 is WNHNN and CDR2 is SYGVQD (reference sequence). CDR3 amino acids: CASSDVLRQKNNEKLFF. CDR3 sequence (DNA): TGCGCCAGCAGTGATGTATTAAGGCAGAAGAATAATGAAAAACTGTTTTTT.

This clone occurred once. The chain combines TRBV6-5 with TRBJ2-7; 8 bases map to TRBD2. Germline V gene lookup returns CDR1 MNHEY and CDR2 SVGAGI. The V and J ends lost 2 bases and 3 bases, in that order; junction bases with no gene match: 6. The CDR3 has 15 amino acids. CDR3 sequence reads: CASSYEASGYYEQYF. The CDR3 bases are TGTGCCAGCAGTTACGAGGCTAGCGGGTACTACGAGCAGTACTTC.

The J gene is TRBJ2-5, the V gene TRBV28; D possibly uses TRBD1 or TRBD2 (8 bases each). Per the germline V gene, CDR1 is MDHEN and CDR2 is SYDVKM. The length of the CDR3 is 17 residues. V was clipped by 4 bases and J by 5 bases, with 23 bases between them. CDR3: CASSSYRGGLVLETQYF. CDR3 in DNA: TGTGCCAGCAGTTCATACAGGGGGGGACTAGTTCTGGAGACCCAGTACTTC.

V usage is TRBV18 and J usage is TRBJ2-2, with 8 bases matching TRBD1. The CDR3 loop spans 15 amino acids. Germline assignment: CDR1 KGHSH and CDR2 LQKENI. Losses at the gene ends were 3 bases for V and 7 bases for J; bases not matched to a gene: 7. CDR3 DNA sequence: TGTGCCAGCTCACCGTTGGACAGGGTTGACGGGGAGCTGTTTTTT. Its protein is CASSPLDRVDGELFF.

The chain uses TRBV5-8 and TRBJ2-1; the D gene is possibly TRBD2 (6 bases). Deletions cut 4 bases from V and 3 bases from J, with 14 bases between. Germline CDR1 SGHTS, CDR2 YDEGEE. This CDR3 region has 15 residues. CDR3 sequence reads: CASSAGTLVYNEQFF. Here the CDR3 DNA reads TGTGCCAGCAGCGCGGGGACCCTAGTCTACAATGAGCAGTTCTTC.

Worth noting for this clone: The junction departs from the called germline gene at one end, perhaps through a read error. Other DNA sequences of this sample code for an identical CDR3. This rearrangement joins TRBV6-6 to TRBJ2-7; 9 nucleotides agree with TRBD1. This CDR3 comprises 13 residues. Germline V lookup: CDR1 MNHNY, CDR2 SVGAGI (reference sequence). The CDR3 region is CASSYWDRDEQYF. The CDR3 DNA reads TGTGCCAGCAGTTACTGGGACAGGGACGAACAGTACTTC.

The chain joins TRBV27 to TRBJ2-1; no reliable D call. Germline CDR1 and CDR2: MNHEY and SMNVEV (reference sequence). This CDR3 spans 11 amino acids. Deletions cut 5 bases from V and 6 bases from J, with 5 bases between. CDR3 nucleotide sequence: TGTGCCAGCAGTACGGCCAATGAGCAGTTCTTC. Its translation: CASSTANEQFF.

The V call is TRBV6-5, the J call TRBJ1-2, with D perhaps matching TRBD1 (5 bases). The V gene's germline CDR1 is MNHEY and CDR2 SVGAGI. Trimming removed 7 bases at V and 3 bases at J, with 12 bases between. CDR3 length equals 13 residues. The CDR3 is CASTSGDHYGYTF. For the CDR3, the DNA is TGTGCCAGCACTAGCGGGGACCACTATGGCTACACCTTC.

V usage is TRBV7-2 and J usage is TRBJ2-1; TRBD2 aligns across 8 bases. The CDR3 covers 16 residues. Germline V lookup: CDR1 SGHTA, CDR2 FQGNSA. The ends lost 5 bases at V and 0 bases at J; junction bases unmatched: 6. CDR3 in amino acids: CASSLRGGYSYNEQFF. CDR3 coding DNA: TGTGCCAGCAGCCTTCGGGGGGGGTACTCCTACAATGAGCAGTTCTTC.

This chain joins TRBV6-5 and TRBJ2-5; the match to TRBD2 covers 14 bases. This CDR3 has 15 amino acids. V gave up 5 bases and J gave up 4 bases; unmatched junction bases: 3. CDR1 and CDR2 from the germline V gene are MNHEY and SVGAGI. This CDR3 reads CASSRLAGGGETQYF. CDR3 sequence (DNA): TGTGCCAGCAGTAGACTAGCGGGGGGGGGAGAGACCCAGTACTTC.

The genes are TRBV29-1 and TRBJ2-6; D is possibly TRBD1 (5 bases). Trimming pared 4 bases from V and 0 bases from J, leaving 10 bases between. Germline CDR1 SQVTM, CDR2 ANQGSEA. The CDR3 spans 15 residues. CDR3: CSVGYRRSGANVLTF. CDR3 in DNA: TGCAGCGTTGGTTACAGGCGCTCTGGGGCCAACGTCCTGACTTTC.

Only a few counts were recorded for this clone. The V and J genes are TRBV5-1 and TRBJ1-2; D gene unclear. Trimming left V 0 bases short and J 0 bases short, with 6 bases between. Germline-derived CDR1 and CDR2 are SGHRS and YFSETQ. The CDR3 has 14 residues. CDR3 DNA sequence: TGCGCCAGCAGCTTGGACGAAGCTAACTATGGCTACACCTTC. Its translation: CASSLDEANYGYTF.